This T cell receptor (beta chain) came from a study of shared clonotypes between healthy human individuals. Study outcomes and limitations: Non-shared clonotypes displayed generation probabilities falling below those of clonotypes present in all four donors.

This clone was detected only a few times. The antigen remains undetermined. Genomic DNA of every subset was divided equally among multiple immunoSEQ plates. The table came from immunoSEQ multiplex PCR; TCRdb's copy has only in-frame clones and leaves some out. This table has 600,000 to 750,000 clones, 55% to 75% appearing once. The source of this sequence is a woman in her twenties or thirties in good health. The sequencing sample was made of memory CD4+ T cells sorted from blood. Noted subset: CD45RA-negative fraction.

CDR3 protein: CSGALGAGEKLFF. CDR3 bases: TGCAGCGGGGCGTTGGGGGCGGGTGAAAAACTGTTTTTT. J is TRBJ1-4 and V is TRBV29-1, with D possibly TRBD1 on 6 matching bases. The germline gives CDR1 SQVTM, CDR2 ANQGSEA. V was clipped by 7 bases and J by 7 bases, with 16 bases between them. The CDR3 length is 13 residues.